The clone carrying this TCR beta chain was counted between two and nine times. Antigen unknown. The data were obtained in a study of CD8+CD57+ T cells in acquired aplastic anemia. Study outcomes and limitations: Patients shared approximately 30 CD8+ CDR3 sequences with controls.

This CDR3 is 13 amino acids long. Germline lookup yields CDR1 MNHNS and CDR2 SASEGT. The germline V and J ends were trimmed by 6 bases and 7 bases, with 13 bases remaining between them. Patients picked for sequencing had shown CD8+CD57+ cell expansion detected by flow cytometry. Blood came from patients not yet given any therapy. Researchers used genomic DNA as the template to profile TCR beta VDJ and CDR3. TCRdb itself ran the reads through MiXCR, one entry per CDR3 protein. The top ten hold over 2% of the sample, which has about 120,000 distinct CDR3 sequences, approximately 41% seen once. The J gene is TRBJ2-1, the V gene TRBV6-1; D is ambiguous. The sample was sorted CD4+, CD8+, or CD8+CD57+ T cells (not recorded which) from PBMCs. The TCR comes from a human donor with aplastic anemia. The DNA of the CDR3 is TGTGCCAGCAGCGCAATTAGAAATAATGAGCAGTTCTTC. It codes for CASSAIRNNEQFF.